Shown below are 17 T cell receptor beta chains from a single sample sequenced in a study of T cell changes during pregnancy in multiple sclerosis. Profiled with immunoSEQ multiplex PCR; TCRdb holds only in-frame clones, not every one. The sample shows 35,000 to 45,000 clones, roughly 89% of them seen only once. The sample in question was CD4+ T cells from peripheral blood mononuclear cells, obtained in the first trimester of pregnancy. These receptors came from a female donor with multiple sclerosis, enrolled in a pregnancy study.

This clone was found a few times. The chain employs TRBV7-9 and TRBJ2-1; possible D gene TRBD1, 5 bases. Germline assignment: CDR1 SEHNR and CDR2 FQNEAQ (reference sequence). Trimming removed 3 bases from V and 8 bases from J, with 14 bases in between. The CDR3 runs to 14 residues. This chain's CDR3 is CASSFPGSGDEQFF. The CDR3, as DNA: TGTGCCAGCAGCTTCCCAGGGTCCGGCGATGAGCAGTTCTTC.

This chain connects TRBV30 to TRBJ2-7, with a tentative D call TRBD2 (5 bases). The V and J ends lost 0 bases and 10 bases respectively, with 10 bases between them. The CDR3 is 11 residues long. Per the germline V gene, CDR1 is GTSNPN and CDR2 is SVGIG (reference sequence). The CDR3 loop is CAWSVLGTQYF. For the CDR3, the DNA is TGTGCCTGGAGTGTACTAGGAACTCAGTACTTC. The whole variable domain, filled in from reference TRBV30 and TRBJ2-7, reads SQTIHQWPATLVQPVGSPLSLECTVEGTSNPNLYWYRQAAGRGLQLLFYSVGIGQISSEVPQNLSASRPQDRQFILSSKKLLLSDSGFYLCAWSVLGTQYFGPGTRLTVT.

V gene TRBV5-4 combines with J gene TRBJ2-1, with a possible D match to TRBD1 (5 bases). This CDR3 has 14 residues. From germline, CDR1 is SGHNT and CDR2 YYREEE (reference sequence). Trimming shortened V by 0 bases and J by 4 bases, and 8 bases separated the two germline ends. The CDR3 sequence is CASSLVNRYNEQFF. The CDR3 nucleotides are TGTGCCAGCAGCTTGGTTAACAGGTACAATGAGCAGTTCTTC.

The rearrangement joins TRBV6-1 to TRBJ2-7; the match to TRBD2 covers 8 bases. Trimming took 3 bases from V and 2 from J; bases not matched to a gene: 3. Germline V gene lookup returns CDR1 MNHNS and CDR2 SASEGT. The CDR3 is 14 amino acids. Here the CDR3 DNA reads TGTGCCAGCAGTGATACGGGGGGGCCCTACGAGCAGTACTTC. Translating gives CASSDTGGPYEQYF.

The CDR3 loop reads CASSLAGEQFF. DNA of the CDR3: TGTGCCAGTAGCCTTGCGGGTGAGCAGTTCTTC. The V and J genes are TRBV19 and TRBJ2-1; D may be TRBD2 (5 bases). V was pared by 6 bases and J by 9 bases, with 9 bases between. Germline V lookup: CDR1 LNHDA, CDR2 SQIVND (reference sequence). The CDR3 spans 11 residues.

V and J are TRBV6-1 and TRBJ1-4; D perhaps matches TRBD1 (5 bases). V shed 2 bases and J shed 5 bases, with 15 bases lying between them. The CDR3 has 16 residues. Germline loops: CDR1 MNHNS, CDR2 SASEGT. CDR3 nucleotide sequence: TGTGCCAGCAGTGAACTGAGGAAAAAGGGGAATGAAAAACTGTTTTTT. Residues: CASSELRKKGNEKLFF.

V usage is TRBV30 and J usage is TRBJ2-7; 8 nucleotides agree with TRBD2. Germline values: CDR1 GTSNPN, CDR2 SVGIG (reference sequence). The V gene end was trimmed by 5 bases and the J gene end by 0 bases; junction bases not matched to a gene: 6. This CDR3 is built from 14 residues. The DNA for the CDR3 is TGTGCCTGGGCACGGGGGGGGGTCTCCTACGAGCAGTACTTC. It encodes CAWARGGVSYEQYF.

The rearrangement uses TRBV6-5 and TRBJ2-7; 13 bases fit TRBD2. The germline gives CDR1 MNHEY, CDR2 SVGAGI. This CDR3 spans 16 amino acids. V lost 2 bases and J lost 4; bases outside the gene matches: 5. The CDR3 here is CASSYPGLAGKYEQYF. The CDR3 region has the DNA TGTGCCAGCAGTTACCCGGGACTAGCGGGAAAGTACGAGCAGTACTTC.

The CDR3 sequence: CASSQDPEGLAGYNEQFF. For the CDR3, the DNA is TGTGCCAGCAGCCAAGATCCTGAAGGACTAGCGGGATATAATGAGCAGTTCTTC. This rearrangement joins TRBV4-2 to TRBJ2-1, with 12 bases lining up with TRBD2. Germline CDR1 is LGHNA and CDR2 is YNFKEQ. The CDR3 runs 18 residues. Trimming at V came to 0 bases and at J to 7 bases, leaving 10 bases not matched to a gene.

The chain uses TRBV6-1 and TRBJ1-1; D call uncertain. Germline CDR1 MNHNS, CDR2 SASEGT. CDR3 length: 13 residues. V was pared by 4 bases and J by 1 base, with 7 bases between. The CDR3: CASSGGRNTEAFF. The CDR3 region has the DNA TGTGCCAGCAGTGGTGGGAGGAACACTGAAGCTTTCTTT.

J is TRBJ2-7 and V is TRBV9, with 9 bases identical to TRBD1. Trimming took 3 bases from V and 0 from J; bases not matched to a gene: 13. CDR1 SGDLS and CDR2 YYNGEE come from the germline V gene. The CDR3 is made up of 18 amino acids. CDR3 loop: CASSEGTGSLASSYEQYF. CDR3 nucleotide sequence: TGTGCCAGCAGCGAAGGGACAGGGTCCTTAGCTAGCTCCTACGAGCAGTACTTC.

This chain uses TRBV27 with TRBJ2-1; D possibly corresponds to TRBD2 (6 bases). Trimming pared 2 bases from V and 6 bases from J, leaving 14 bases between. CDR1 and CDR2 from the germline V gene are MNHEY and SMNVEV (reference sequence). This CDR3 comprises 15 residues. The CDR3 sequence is CASSLVGGPPNEQFF. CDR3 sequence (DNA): TGTGCCAGCAGTTTAGTGGGAGGCCCACCCAATGAGCAGTTCTTC.

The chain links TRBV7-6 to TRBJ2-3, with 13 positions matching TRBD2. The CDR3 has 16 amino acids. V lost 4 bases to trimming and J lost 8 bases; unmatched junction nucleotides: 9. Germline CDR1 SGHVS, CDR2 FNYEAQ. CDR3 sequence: CASSSRTSGSSGTQYF. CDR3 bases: TGTGCCAGCAGCTCCCGGACTAGCGGGAGTTCAGGTACGCAGTATTTT.

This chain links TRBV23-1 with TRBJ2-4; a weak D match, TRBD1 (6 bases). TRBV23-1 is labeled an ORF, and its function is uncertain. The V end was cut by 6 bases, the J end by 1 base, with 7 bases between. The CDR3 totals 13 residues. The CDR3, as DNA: TGCGCCAGCAGAAGGGGGGCCAAAAACATTCAGTACTTC. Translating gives CASRRGAKNIQYF.

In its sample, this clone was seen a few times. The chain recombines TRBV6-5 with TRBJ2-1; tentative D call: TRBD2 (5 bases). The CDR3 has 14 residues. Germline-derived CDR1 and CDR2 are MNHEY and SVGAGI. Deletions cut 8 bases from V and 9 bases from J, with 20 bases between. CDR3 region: CASRGASEVGEQFF. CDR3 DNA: TGTGCCAGCCGAGGTGCCTCGGAGGTGGGTGAGCAGTTCTTC.

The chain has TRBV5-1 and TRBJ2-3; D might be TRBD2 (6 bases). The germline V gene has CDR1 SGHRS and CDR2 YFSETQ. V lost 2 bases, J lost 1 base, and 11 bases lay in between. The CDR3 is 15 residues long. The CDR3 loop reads CASSLRGLRTDTQYF. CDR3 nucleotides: TGCGCCAGCAGCTTAAGGGGACTTCGCACAGATACGCAGTATTTT.

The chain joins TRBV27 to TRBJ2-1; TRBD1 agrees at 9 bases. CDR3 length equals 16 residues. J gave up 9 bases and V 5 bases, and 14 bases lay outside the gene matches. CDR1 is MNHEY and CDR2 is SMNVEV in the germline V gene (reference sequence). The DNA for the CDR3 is TGTGCCAGCAGTCCTCGGGTCGGGACAGGGAAGTTTGAGCAGTTCTTC. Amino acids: CASSPRVGTGKFEQFF.